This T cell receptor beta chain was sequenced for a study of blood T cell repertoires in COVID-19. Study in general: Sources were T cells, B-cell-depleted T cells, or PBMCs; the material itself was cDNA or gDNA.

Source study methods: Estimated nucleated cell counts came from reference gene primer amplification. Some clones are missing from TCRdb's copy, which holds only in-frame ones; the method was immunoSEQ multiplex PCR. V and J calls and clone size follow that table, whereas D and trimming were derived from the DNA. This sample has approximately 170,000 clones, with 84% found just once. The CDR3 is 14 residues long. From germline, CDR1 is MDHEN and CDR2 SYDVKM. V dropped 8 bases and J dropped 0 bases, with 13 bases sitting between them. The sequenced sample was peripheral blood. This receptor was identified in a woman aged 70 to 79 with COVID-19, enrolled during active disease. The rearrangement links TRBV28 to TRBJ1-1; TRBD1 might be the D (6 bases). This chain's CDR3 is CASLDSLMNTEAFF. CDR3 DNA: TGTGCCAGCCTGGACAGCCTTATGAACACTGAAGCTTTCTTT.